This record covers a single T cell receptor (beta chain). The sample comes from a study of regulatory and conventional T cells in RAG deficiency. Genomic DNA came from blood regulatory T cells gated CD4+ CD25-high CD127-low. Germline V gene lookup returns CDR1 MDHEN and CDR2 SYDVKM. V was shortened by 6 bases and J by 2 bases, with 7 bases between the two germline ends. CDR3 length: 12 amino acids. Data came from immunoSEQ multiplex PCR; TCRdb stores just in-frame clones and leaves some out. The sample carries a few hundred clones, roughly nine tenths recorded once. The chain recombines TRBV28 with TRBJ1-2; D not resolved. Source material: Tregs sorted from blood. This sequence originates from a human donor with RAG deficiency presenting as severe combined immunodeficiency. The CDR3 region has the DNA TGTGCCAGCAGCCAATTCAACTATGGCTACACCTTC. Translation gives CASSQFNYGYTF.